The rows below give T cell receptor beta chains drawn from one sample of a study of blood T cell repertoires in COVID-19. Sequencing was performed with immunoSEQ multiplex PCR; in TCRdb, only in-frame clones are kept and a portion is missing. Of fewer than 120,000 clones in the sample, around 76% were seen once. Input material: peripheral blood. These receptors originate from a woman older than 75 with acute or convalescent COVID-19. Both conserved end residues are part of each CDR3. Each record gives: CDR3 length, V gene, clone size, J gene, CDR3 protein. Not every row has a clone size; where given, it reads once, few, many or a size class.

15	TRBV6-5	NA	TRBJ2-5	CASSFQGQGEETQYF
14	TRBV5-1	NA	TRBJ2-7	CASSLTGTDYEQYF
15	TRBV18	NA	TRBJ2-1	CASSPIQGGYNEQFF
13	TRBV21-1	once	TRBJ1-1	CASSTRVNTEAFF
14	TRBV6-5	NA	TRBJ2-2	CASTRAGNTGELFF
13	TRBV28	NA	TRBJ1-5	CASRTGEGEPQHF
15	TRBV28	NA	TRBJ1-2	CASRTPGQGVSGYTF
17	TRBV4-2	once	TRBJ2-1	CASSQDVFGGAYNEQFF
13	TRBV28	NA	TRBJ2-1	CASSLGLANEQFF
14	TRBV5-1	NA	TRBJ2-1	CASSLPGDYNEQFF
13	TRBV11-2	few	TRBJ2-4	CASGQSVQNIQYF
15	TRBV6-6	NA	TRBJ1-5	CASSGAAPRNQPQHF
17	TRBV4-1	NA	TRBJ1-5	CASSPNTNTGSNQPQHF
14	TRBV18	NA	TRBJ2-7	CASSPTDDPYEQYF
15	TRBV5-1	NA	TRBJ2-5	CASRDGAGPQETQYF
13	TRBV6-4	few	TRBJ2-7	CASSDKNNYEQYF
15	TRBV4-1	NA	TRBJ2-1	CASTPRTGGADEQFF
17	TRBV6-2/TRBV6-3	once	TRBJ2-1	CASSYSPPGLAGDEQFF
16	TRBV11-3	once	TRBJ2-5	CASSLSSGMIQETQYF
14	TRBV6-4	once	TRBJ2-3	CASSEYQTSDTQYF
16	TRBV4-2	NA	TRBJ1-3	CASSRSGTITGNTIYF
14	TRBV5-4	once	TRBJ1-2	CASSSDGAAYGYTF
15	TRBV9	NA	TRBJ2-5	CASSLHPGIAETQYF
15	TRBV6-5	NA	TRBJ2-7	CASSQKTGANYEQYF
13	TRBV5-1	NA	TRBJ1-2	CASSPGQEHGYTF
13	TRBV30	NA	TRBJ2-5	CAWDRGGQETQYF
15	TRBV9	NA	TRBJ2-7	CASSVSQVISHEQYF
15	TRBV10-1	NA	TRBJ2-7	CASSDFAEGPYEQYF
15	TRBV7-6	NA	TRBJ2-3	CASSLLPGRTDTQYF
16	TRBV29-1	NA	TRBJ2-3	CSVVSLAGAHTDTQYF
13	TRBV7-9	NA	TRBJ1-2	CASSPGTFDGYTF
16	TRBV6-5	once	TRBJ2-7	CASSYPSGTGADEQYF
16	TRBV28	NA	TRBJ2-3	CASSLISGRTTDTQYF
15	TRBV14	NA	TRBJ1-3	CASSHQTGAGNTIYF
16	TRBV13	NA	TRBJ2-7	CASSLGGRTEGYEQYF
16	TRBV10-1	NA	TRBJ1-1	CASSESGNWGDTEAFF
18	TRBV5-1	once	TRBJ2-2	CASSSKGQGYLAAGELFF
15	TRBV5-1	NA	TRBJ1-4	CASSLARANNEKLFF
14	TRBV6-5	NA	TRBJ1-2	CASRDSRVGYGYTF
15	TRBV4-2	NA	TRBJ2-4	CASSQNQQGQNIQYF
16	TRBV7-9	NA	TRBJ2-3	CTSNTIGTYRTDTQYF
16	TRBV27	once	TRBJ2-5	CASSWGLAGSRGTQYF
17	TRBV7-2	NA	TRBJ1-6	CASSLAPGGFNNSPLHF
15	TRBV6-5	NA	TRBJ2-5	CASRRGWGGEETQYF
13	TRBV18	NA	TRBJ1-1	CASSHRGGTEAFF
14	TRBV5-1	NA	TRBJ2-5	CASSRDVPGETQYF
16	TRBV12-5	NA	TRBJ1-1	CASGLVPADRVSEAFF
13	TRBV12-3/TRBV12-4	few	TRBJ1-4	CASSPQGGEKLFF
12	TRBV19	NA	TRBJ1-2	CASSLKLGGYTF
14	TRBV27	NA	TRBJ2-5	CASSPNYGSETQYF
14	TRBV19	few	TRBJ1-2	CASSISIGNYGYTF
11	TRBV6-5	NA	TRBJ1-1	CASSRGVEAFF